This TCR beta chain stems from a study of blood T cells in healthy people across ages. This clonotype was observed many times. The target antigen is unknown. The CDR3 loop spans 15 amino acids. The V and J ends lost 0 bases and 6 bases, in that order; junction bases with no gene match: 6. The germline CDR1 and CDR2 sequences are SGHKS and YYEKEE (reference sequence). Using a J-beta primer mix together with a sample-barcoded 5' primer, a second PCR was run for about 7 to 12 cycles. Each CDR3 protein gets one entry after TCRdb re-called the 5' RACE reads with MiXCR. The table shows approximately 850,000 distinct CDR3 sequences, with over 45% occurring only once. Points from the study as a whole: It was the long-lived donors that had more naive CD4+ cells and higher diversity than aged donors. Naive T cell percentage and TCR beta diversity correlated strongly.

Input material: blood. V and J are TRBV5-5 and TRBJ2-7; TRBD1 matches at 10 bases. This TCR was sampled from a man aged 25 to 40 in good health. CDR3 coding DNA: TGTGCCAGCAGCTTGGGGCGCGGGACAGGGGCCGAGCAGTACTTC. Translated, it gives CASSLGRGTGAEQYF.